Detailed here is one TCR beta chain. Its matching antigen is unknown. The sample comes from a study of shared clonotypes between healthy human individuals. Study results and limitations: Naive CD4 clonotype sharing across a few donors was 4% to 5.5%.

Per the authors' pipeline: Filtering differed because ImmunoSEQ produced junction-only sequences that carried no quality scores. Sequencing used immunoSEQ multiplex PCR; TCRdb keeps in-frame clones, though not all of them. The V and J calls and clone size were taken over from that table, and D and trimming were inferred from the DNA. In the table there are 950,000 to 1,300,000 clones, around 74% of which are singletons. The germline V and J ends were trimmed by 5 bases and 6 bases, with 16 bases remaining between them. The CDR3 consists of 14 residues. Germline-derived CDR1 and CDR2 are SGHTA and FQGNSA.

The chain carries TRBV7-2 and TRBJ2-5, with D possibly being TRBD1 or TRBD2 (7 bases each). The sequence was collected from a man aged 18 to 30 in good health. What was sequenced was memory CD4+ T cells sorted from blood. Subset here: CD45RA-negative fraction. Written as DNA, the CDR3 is TGTGCCAGCAGCCCAGGGGGGGGAGGCCAGACCCAGTACTTC. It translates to CASSPGGGGQTQYF.